A selection of T cell receptor beta chains follows, all from one sample in a study of CD8 T cells in ankylosing spondylitis. TCRdb reprocessed the 5' RACE reads via MiXCR and lists one record per CDR3 protein. Among approximately 350,000 distinct CDR3 sequences listed, roughly 14% were seen once. The sequencing sample was made of blood, either unsorted or a sorted T cell fraction (not recorded which). These receptors were collected from a male donor with ankylosing spondylitis or in good health (not recorded which). The CDR3 runs from the conserved cysteine through the conserved F or W. The D gene is left open where the match is weak. The size of a clone is reported for some rows only, either as once, few or many, or as a class for expanded clones.

v_gene	j_gene	abundance	d_gene	CDR3nt	CDR3aa
TRBV4-1	TRBJ2-6	-	TRBD2	TGCGCCAGCAGCCAACACGGGGGGGGAACTGGGGCCAACGTCCTGACTTTC	CASSQHGGGTGANVLTF
TRBV4-1	TRBJ2-2	-	-	TGCGCCAGCAACGAACGGTTCGCGAACACCGGGGAGCTGTTTTTT	CASNERFANTGELFF
TRBV10-1	TRBJ2-1	few	TRBD1	TGCGCCAGCGGGACAGGGGGCATCGGTTGGGTCAATGAGCAGTTCTTC	CASGTGGIGWVNEQFF
TRBV4-2	TRBJ2-3	few	TRBD2	TGTGCCAGCAGCCAAGAGGGGACTAGCGGGAGGGGTGGAGATACGCAGTATTTT	CASSQEGTSGRGGDTQYF
TRBV5-1	TRBJ2-5	-	TRBD1	TGCGCCAGCAGGGGGGACAGGGGCCCCCAAGAGACCCAGTACTTC	CASRGDRGPQETQYF
TRBV12-3/TRBV12-4	TRBJ2-7	many	TRBD2	TGTGCCAGCAGTCTACAACTAGCGGGAAGCGCCGAGCAGTACTTC	CASSLQLAGSAEQYF
TRBV10-3	TRBJ1-2	-	TRBD1	TGTGCCAGCCGGGACAGCGCTAACTATGGCTACACCTTC	CASRDSANYGYTF
TRBV20-1	TRBJ1-5	many	-	TGCAGTGCACAACCCCTGGACAGCAATCAGCCCCAGCATTTT	CSAQPLDSNQPQHF
TRBV6-5	TRBJ1-2	-	-	TGTGCCAGCAGTTATAAGGAGGGGCCCTATGGCTACACCTTC	CASSYKEGPYGYTF
TRBV2	TRBJ2-7	-	TRBD2	TGTGCCAGTGGGGAGGGAGGGGTCTACGAGCAGTACTTC	CASGEGGVYEQYF
TRBV6-1	TRBJ2-1	-	-	TGTGCCAGCAGTCCAATTGGGGGGTCTTACGGGAATTACAATGAGCAGTTCTTC	CASSPIGGSYGNYNEQFF
TRBV12-3/TRBV12-4	TRBJ1-5	few	TRBD1	TGTGCCAGCAGTGTACAGGGGCAAGGCAATCAGCCCCAGCATTTT	CASSVQGQGNQPQHF
TRBV2	TRBJ2-1	-	-	TGTGCCAGCAGTGAACGTGGTCAGGGGGGCAATGAGCAGTTCTTC	CASSERGQGGNEQFF
TRBV10-3	TRBJ2-3	many	-	TGTGCCATCAGTGAAGCACAGGGTACGAGCACAGATACGCAGTATTTT	CAISEAQGTSTDTQYF
TRBV21-1	TRBJ2-2	few	-	TGTGCCAGCGGGGTTCGACAACTCGCGAACACCGGGGAGCTGTTTTTT	CASGVRQLANTGELFF
TRBV20-1	TRBJ2-5	many	-	TGCAGTGCTAGACGGCAAGAGACCCAGTACTTC	CSARRQETQYF
TRBV3-1	TRBJ2-1	-	TRBD2	TGTGCCTGCAGCAAAAGCGGGGGGGGTTGGAATGAGCAGTTCTTC	CACSKSGGGWNEQFF
TRBV6-1	TRBJ1-1	-	-	TGTGCCAGCGGAGGCAGGGCGAACACTGAAGCTTTCTTT	CASGGRANTEAFF
TRBV5-1	TRBJ2-3	few	TRBD2	TGCGCCAGTAAGAGGATAGCGGGCAGCACAGATACGCAGTATTTT	CASKRIAGSTDTQYF
TRBV20-1	TRBJ2-7	-	-	TGCAGTGCTGGTCGGGAGTCTCGTGAGCAGTACTTC	CSAGRESREQYF
TRBV4-1	TRBJ2-1	few	TRBD2	TGCGCCAGCAGCCAAGATCGTCGAGCGGGAGGACCAGCTTTAGGGCAGTTCTTC	CASSQDRRAGGPALGQFF
TRBV10-3	TRBJ2-7	-	-	TGTGCCATCAGTGAGTCGACATCCCACGAGCAGTACTTC	CAISESTSHEQYF
TRBV20-1	TRBJ2-2	-	TRBD1	TGCAGTGCTAGACACAGGGGGATTGGGACCGGGGAGCTGTTTTTT	CSARHRGIGTGELFF
TRBV5-1	TRBJ2-1	few	-	TGCGCCAGCGGCTCAGGGGGCTCAGCGGGGAGCAATCTATACAATGAGCAGTTCTTC	CASGSGGSAGSNLYNEQFF
TRBV7-8	TRBJ2-3	many	-	TGTGCCAGCAGCTCCCAGAGGGGAAATACGCAGTATTTT	CASSSQRGNTQYF
TRBV19	TRBJ1-4	few	TRBD1	TGTGCCAGTAGTCCCCTGACAGGGGGCACTGAAAAACTGTTTTTT	CASSPLTGGTEKLFF
TRBV6-6	TRBJ2-3	few	-	TGTGCCAGCAAAAAGGCCAGCACAGATACGCAGTATTTT	CASKKASTDTQYF
TRBV20-1	TRBJ2-1	-	TRBD2	TGCAGTGCTTGGCCGGGGACTAGCGGGAGTTGGAATGAGCAGTTCTTC	CSAWPGTSGSWNEQFF
TRBV6-1	TRBJ2-7	once	-	TGTGCCAGCGGGTTCCCGGGACGAGGGCCTGGCGAGCAGTACTTC	CASGFPGRGPGEQYF
TRBV20-1	TRBJ1-1	-	-	TGCAGTGCTAGGGCCAACCCAGGAGGTATGAACACTGAAGCTTTCTTT	CSARANPGGMNTEAFF
TRBV12-3/TRBV12-4	TRBJ1-2	-	TRBD1	TGTGCCAGCAGTCGGACAGGGGTCGGGGGTTATGGCTACACCTTC	CASSRTGVGGYGYTF
TRBV10-3	TRBJ1-1	few	-	TGTGCCATCAGCACAGGCGGAGGTGAAGCTTTCTTT	CAISTGGGEAFF
TRBV12-3/TRBV12-4	TRBJ2-7	many	-	TGTGCCAGCAGTTTAGGGCCAACCTACGAGCAGTACTTC	CASSLGPTYEQYF
TRBV4-2	TRBJ2-3	-	TRBD2	TGTGCCAGCAGCCAAGGAGCGGCGGGGGACACAGATACGCAGTATTTT	CASSQGAAGDTDTQYF
TRBV27	TRBJ1-6	few	-	TGTGCCAGCTCACTGACGAGGGATTCACCCCTCCACTTT	CASSLTRDSPLHF
TRBV5-1	TRBJ2-5	-	-	TGCGCCAGCAGCCAGCTCGGGGGGCGGGAGACCCAGTACTTC	CASSQLGGRETQYF
TRBV2	TRBJ2-7	few	TRBD1	TGTGCCAGCATCCCGGACAGGGGGCTCTACGAGCAGTACTTC	CASIPDRGLYEQYF
TRBV5-1	TRBJ2-1	few	-	TGCGCCAGCAGCTTGAGTCCCAGGGGGGGGGATGAGCAGTTCTTC	CASSLSPRGGDEQFF
TRBV12-3/TRBV12-4	TRBJ2-5	few	-	TGTGCCAGCAGCCCTGGACGTTTTAAAGAGACCCAGTACTTC	CASSPGRFKETQYF
TRBV2	TRBJ2-1	many	-	TGTGCCAGCTACGAGATTTTTGGCGGCGCCTACAATGAGCAGTTCTTC	CASYEIFGGAYNEQFF
TRBV7-9	TRBJ2-5	-	TRBD2	TGTGCCAGCAGCTTAGGCGCTAGCGGGGAAGGGACCCAGTACTTC	CASSLGASGEGTQYF
TRBV5-1	TRBJ1-5	few	TRBD1	TGCGCCAGCAGCTCGGAGTTGGACAGGGGAAGCAATCAGCCCCAGCATTTT	CASSSELDRGSNQPQHF
TRBV11-1	TRBJ2-7	few	TRBD2	TGTGCCAGCAGCTTAGCGGGATACGTGTCGGGACTAGCGGACTACGAGCAGTACTTC	CASSLAGYVSGLADYEQYF
TRBV20-1	TRBJ2-3	-	-	TGCAGTGCTAGAGTTAGGATAGCCGCAGATACGCAGTATTTT	CSARVRIAADTQYF
TRBV24-1	TRBJ1-2	many	-	TGTGCCACCAGTGACGAAATCTACGGCTACACCTTC	CATSDEIYGYTF
TRBV4-1	TRBJ2-7	-	-	TGCGCCAGCAGCCATCCTGCCGGGACTCCCTCCTACGAGCAGTACTTC	CASSHPAGTPSYEQYF
TRBV5-1	TRBJ1-3	few	-	TGCGCCAGCAGCTTGGGGGGAGCGCACTCTGGAAACACCATATATTTT	CASSLGGAHSGNTIYF
TRBV6-5	TRBJ2-3	few	-	TGTGCCAGCAGTTACGGACCGGCGGGAATGGCAGATACGCAGTATTTT	CASSYGPAGMADTQYF
TRBV4-2	TRBJ1-1	many	-	TGTGCCAGCAGCCAAAAGGCTGGGGGTGAAGCTTTCTTT	CASSQKAGGEAFF
TRBV5-1	TRBJ1-2	-	-	TGCGCCAGCAGCTTGGGAACAGGAGGCGGCGGCTACACCTTC	CASSLGTGGGGYTF